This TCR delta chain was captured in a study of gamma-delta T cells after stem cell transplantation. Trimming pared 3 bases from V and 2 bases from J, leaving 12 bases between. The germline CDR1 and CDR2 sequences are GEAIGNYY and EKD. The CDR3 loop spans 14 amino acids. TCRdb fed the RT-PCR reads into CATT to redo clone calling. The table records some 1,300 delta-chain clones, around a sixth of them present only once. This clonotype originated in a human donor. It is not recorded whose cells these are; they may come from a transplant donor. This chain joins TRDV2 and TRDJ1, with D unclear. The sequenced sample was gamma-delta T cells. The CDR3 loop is CACDSVLMTDKLIF. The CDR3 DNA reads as TGTGCCTGTGACTCAGTACTGATGACCGATAAACTCATCTTT.